The 9 T cell receptor beta chains in this list originate from one sample, sequenced in a study of blood T cell repertoires in COVID-19. The table came from immunoSEQ multiplex PCR; TCRdb's copy has only in-frame clones and leaves some out. Found here are under 450,000 clones, approximately 89% of them singletons; the top ten hold roughly 1.4%. The sample taken for sequencing was PBMCs or T cells enriched from blood (not recorded which). The receptor source for this set is a man aged 25-40 years who had recovered from COVID-19.

V usage is TRBV18 and J usage is TRBJ1-1, with 9 bases that match TRBD1. The junction had 4 bases not matched to a gene; V was cut back by 2 bases and J by 6 bases. The CDR3 length is 14 residues. From germline, CDR1 is KGHSH and CDR2 LQKENI. CDR3 loop: CASSPTGGGSEAFF. DNA of the CDR3: TGTGCCAGCTCACCAACAGGGGGCGGTTCTGAAGCTTTCTTT. The full variable domain, rest sourced from reference TRBV18 and TRBJ1-1, is NAGVMQNPRHLVRRRGQEARLRCSPMKGHSHVYWYRQLPEEGLKFMVYLQKENIIDESGMPKERFSAEFPKEGPSILRIQQVVRGDSAAYFCASSPTGGGSEAFFGQGTRLTVV.

This clone was detected only a few times. The chain couples TRBV19 to TRBJ1-1, with TRBD1 as a possible D gene (5 bases). V lost 2 bases to trimming and J lost 6 bases, with 7 bases between them. CDR3 size: 12 residues. Germline V gene lookup returns CDR1 LNHDA and CDR2 SQIVND (reference sequence). As DNA, the CDR3 is TGTGCCAGTAGTATAAGGGGATCTGAAGCTTTCTTT. It encodes CASSIRGSEAFF.

The V and J genes are TRBV6-6 and TRBJ2-7, with D unresolved. The V end was cut by 4 bases, the J end by 3 bases, with 13 bases between. The CDR3 loop spans 14 amino acids. The germline CDR1 and CDR2 sequences are MNHNY and SVGAGI (reference sequence). CDR3 protein: CASSSIVTSYEQYF. In DNA form, the CDR3 reads TGTGCCAGCAGTTCCATCGTCACCAGCTACGAGCAGTACTTC.

This sequence joins TRBV6-1 and TRBJ1-5, with D unresolved. The CDR3 runs 13 residues. Germline V gene data show CDR1 as MNHNS and CDR2 as SASEGT. Trimming shortened V by 1 base and J by 7 bases, and 8 bases separated the two germline ends. The DNA of the CDR3 is TGTGCCAGCAGTGAAGTAGAAGAACAGCCCCAGCATTTT. Residues: CASSEVEEQPQHF.

The genes are TRBV7-8 and TRBJ2-3; 9 bases fit TRBD2. Per the germline V gene, CDR1 is SGHVS and CDR2 is FQNEAQ. CDR3 length: 14 amino acids. The V gene end was trimmed by 2 bases and the J gene end by 6 bases; junction bases not matched to a gene: 3. The CDR3 loop reads CASSLSGGSDTQYF. CDR3 DNA sequence: TGTGCCAGCAGCTTAAGCGGGGGGAGTGATACGCAGTATTTT.

Here the CDR3 DNA reads TGCGCCAGCAGCTCCCTGGGGGGGGCCGGAGATACGCAGTATTTT. This translates into CASSSLGGAGDTQYF. The chain uses TRBV5-1 and TRBJ2-3; D possibly corresponds to TRBD2 (7 bases). The CDR3 consists of 15 residues. Trimming removed 3 bases at V and 5 bases at J, with 16 bases between. The V gene's germline CDR1 is SGHRS and CDR2 YFSETQ. Full variable domain (outside the CDR3, taken from reference TRBV5-1 and TRBJ2-3): KAGVTQTPRYLIKTRGQQVTLSCSPISGHRSVSWYQQTPGQGLQFLFEYFSETQRNKGNFPGRFSGRQFSNSRSEMNVSTLELGDSALYLCASSSLGGAGDTQYFGPGTRLTVL.

The V call is TRBV5-1, the J call TRBJ2-2; 8 bases agree with TRBD2. This CDR3 contains 15 residues. J was trimmed by 3 bases and V by 0 bases; bases with no gene match: 1. Germline loops: CDR1 SGHRS, CDR2 YFSETQ. The CDR3 nucleotides read TGCGCCAGCAGCTTGGAACTAGCGGACACCGGGGAGCTGTTTTTT. Its translation: CASSLELADTGELFF.

The J gene is TRBJ2-3, the V gene TRBV4-1; 11 positions agree with TRBD2. Germline values: CDR1 MGHRA, CDR2 YSYEKL. V dropped 4 bases and J dropped 9; count of bases not matched to a gene: 9. This CDR3 comprises 15 residues. CDR3 protein: CASSPLAGGRATQYF. In DNA form, the CDR3 reads TGCGCCAGCAGCCCCTTAGCGGGGGGGCGAGCCACGCAGTATTTT.

The chain recombines TRBV5-1 with TRBJ1-1; TRBD1 aligns across 7 bases. The germline gives CDR1 SGHRS, CDR2 YFSETQ. The CDR3 is made up of 13 amino acids. V was pared by 7 bases and J by 5 bases, with 8 bases of the junction left unmatched. In DNA, the CDR3 is TGCGCCAGCGAGACAGGGATGGGGACTGAAGCTTTCTTT. Translating gives CASETGMGTEAFF.